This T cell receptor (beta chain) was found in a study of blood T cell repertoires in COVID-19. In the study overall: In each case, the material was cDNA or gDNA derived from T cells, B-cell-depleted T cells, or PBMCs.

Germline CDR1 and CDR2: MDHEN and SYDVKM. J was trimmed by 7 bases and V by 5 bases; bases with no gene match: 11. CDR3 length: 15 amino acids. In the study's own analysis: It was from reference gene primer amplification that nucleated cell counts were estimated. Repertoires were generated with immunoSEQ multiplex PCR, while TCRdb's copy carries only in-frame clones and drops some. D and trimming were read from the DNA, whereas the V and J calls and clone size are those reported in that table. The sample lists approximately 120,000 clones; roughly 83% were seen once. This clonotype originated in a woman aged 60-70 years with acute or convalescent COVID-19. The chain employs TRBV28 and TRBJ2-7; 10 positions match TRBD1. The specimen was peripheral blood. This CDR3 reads CASSPPSTGGREQYF. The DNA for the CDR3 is TGTGCCAGCAGTCCCCCCTCGACAGGGGGCAGGGAGCAGTACTTC.